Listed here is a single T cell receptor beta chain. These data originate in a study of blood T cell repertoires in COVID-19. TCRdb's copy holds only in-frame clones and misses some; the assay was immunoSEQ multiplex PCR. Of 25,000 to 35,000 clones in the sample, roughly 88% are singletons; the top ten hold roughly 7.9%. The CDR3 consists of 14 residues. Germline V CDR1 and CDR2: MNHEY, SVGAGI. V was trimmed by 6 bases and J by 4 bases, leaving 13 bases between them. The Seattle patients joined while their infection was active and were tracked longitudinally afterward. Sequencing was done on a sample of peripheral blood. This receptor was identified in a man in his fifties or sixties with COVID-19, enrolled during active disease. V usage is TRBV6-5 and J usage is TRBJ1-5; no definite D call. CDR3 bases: TGTGCCAGCAGCTACGGGAGGCTGAATCAGCCCCAGCATTTT. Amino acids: CASSYGRLNQPQHF.